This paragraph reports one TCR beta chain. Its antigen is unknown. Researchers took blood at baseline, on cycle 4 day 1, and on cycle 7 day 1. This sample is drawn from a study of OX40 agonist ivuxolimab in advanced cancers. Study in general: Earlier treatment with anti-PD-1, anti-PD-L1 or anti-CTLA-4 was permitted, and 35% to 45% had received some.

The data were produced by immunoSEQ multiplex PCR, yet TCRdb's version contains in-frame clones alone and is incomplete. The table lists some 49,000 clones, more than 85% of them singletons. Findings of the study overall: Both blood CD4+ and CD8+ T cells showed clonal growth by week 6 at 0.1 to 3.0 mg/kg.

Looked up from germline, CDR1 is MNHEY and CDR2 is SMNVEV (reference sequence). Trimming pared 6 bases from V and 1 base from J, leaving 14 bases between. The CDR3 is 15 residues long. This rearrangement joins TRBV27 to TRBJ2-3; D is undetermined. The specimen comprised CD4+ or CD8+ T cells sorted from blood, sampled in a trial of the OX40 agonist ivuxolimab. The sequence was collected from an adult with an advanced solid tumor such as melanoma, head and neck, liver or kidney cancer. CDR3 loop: CASRPLQQGTDTQYF. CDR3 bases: TGTGCCAGCAGACCTTTACAACAAGGCACAGATACGCAGTATTTT.